These 9 T cell receptor beta chains originate from one sample sequenced in a study of response to subunit inactivated influenza vaccine. TCRdb used MiXCR to reprocess the RT-PCR reads, holding one entry per CDR3 protein. The table has over 750,000 distinct CDR3 sequences, over 20% seen once; the top ten hold 10%. The material sequenced was PBMCs from blood, taken about 5 days after vaccination. The receptors come from a man between 45 and 60 years old who received an inactivated influenza vaccine.

In its sample, this clonotype was seen many times. This chain joins TRBV29-1 and TRBJ1-5; D remains ambiguous. The germline V gene encodes CDR1 SQVTM and CDR2 ANQGSEA. V lost 6 bases and J lost 1, with 10 bases in between. The CDR3 is 13 residues long. The CDR3 here is CSVGDTSNQPQHF. CDR3 coding DNA: TGCAGCGTCGGAGACACGAGCAATCAGCCCCAGCATTTT.

This clonotype was counted only a few times. V and J are TRBV4-1 and TRBJ1-4, with unresolved D. Germline lookup yields CDR1 MGHRA and CDR2 YSYEKL. The CDR3 runs 13 residues. Trimming removed 8 bases from V and 0 bases from J, with 7 bases in between. CDR3 amino acids: CASAPATNEKLFF. CDR3 nucleotides: TGCGCCAGCGCTCCGGCAACTAATGAAAAACTGTTTTTT.

This clonotype has only a few counts. The chain recombines TRBV29-1 with TRBJ2-7; D possibly matches TRBD1 or TRBD2 (5 bases each). This CDR3 spans 12 amino acids. The ends were cut back, 4 bases at V and 5 bases at J, with 12 bases in the middle. Per germline, CDR1 SQVTM and CDR2 ANQGSEA. CDR3 nucleotides: TGCAGCGTTGGTCGGGGCCCCAACGAGCAGTACTTC. It is translated as CSVGRGPNEQYF.

Points on this clonotype: A junction boundary mismatches the germline segment, possibly from a read error. The chain recombines TRBV4-3 with TRBJ2-1; D gene unclear. CDR1 and CDR2 from the germline V gene are LGHNA and YSLEER. CDR3 length: 16 amino acids. CDR3 region: CASSQVDESSYKEQFF. The CDR3, as DNA: TGCGCCAGCAGCCAAGTAGATGAAAGCTCCTACAAGGAGCAGTTCTTC.

CDR3 sequence: CASSLEAGYGYTF. In DNA form, the CDR3 reads TGCGCCAGCAGCTTGGAGGCAGGGTATGGCTACACCTTC. J is TRBJ1-2 and V is TRBV5-1; a weak D match, TRBD1 (5 bases). CDR3 length: 13 amino acids. The germline V gene has CDR1 SGHRS and CDR2 YFSETQ. V shed 0 bases and J shed 5 bases, with 8 bases lying between them.

The V and J genes are TRBV4-2 and TRBJ1-1; D is uncertain. The V gene's germline CDR1 is LGHNA and CDR2 YNFKEQ. V lost 3 bases to trimming and J lost 1 base, with 6 bases between them. The CDR3 has 13 residues. The CDR3 reads CASSQWKNTEAFF. The CDR3 DNA reads TGTGCCAGCAGCCAGTGGAAGAACACTGAAGCTTTCTTT.

This chain uses TRBV10-3 with TRBJ1-2; no firm D call. Trimming took 7 bases from V and 4 from J, leaving 13 bases between them. Germline CDR1 ENHRY, CDR2 SYGVKD. The CDR3 covers 13 residues. Here the CDR3 DNA reads TGTGCCATCACCGAGCCAGGACCCTATGGCTACACCTTC. Its translation: CAITEPGPYGYTF.

The CDR3 protein is CASSEAAGNTIYF. The CDR3 DNA reads TGCGCCAGCAGCGAAGCAGCGGGAAACACCATATATTTT. The genes are TRBV5-1 and TRBJ1-3; no firm D call. Germline CDR1 and CDR2: SGHRS and YFSETQ. The CDR3 extends over 13 amino acids. Trimming cost V 4 bases and J 4 bases, with 9 bases left between them.

This clonotype was seen more than once but under ten times. J is TRBJ2-1 and V is TRBV27; no clear D. This CDR3 has 13 residues. Trimming took 3 bases from V and 5 from J, leaving 8 bases between them. In germline, CDR1 is MNHEY, CDR2 SMNVEV (reference sequence). The CDR3 sequence is CASSLVVNNEQFF. CDR3 nucleotide sequence: TGTGCCAGCAGTTTGGTGGTAAACAATGAGCAGTTCTTC.